Below are 28 T cell receptor beta chains sequenced from a single sample in a study of PD-L1 blockade in urothelial cancer. As to time point: peripheral blood 6 weeks after treatment start. Some clones are missing from TCRdb's copy, which holds only in-frame ones; the method was immunoSEQ multiplex PCR. The data show 23,000 or so clones, approximately 81% seen once. Here the sequenced sample was PBMCs, taken around atezolizumab (anti-PD-L1) treatment. These TCRs come from a man between 65 and 85 years old with urothelial cancer.

The DNA of the CDR3 is TGCAGCGTTATGGACAGGGTCCCCACTGAAGCTTTCTTT. Protein: CSVMDRVPTEAFF. V gene TRBV29-1 combines with J gene TRBJ1-1; 8 bases map to TRBD1. The junction had 6 bases not matched to a gene; V was cut back by 5 bases and J by 4 bases. The germline V gene encodes CDR1 SQVTM and CDR2 ANQGSEA. CDR3 size: 13 residues.

The chain couples TRBV7-2 to TRBJ2-1; tentative D call: TRBD2 (8 bases). V lost 4 bases, J lost 8 bases, and 18 bases lay in between. Germline CDR1 and CDR2: SGHTA and FQGNSA. The CDR3 loop spans 15 amino acids. The CDR3 loop reads CASSSGGSGSHEQFF. Written as DNA, the CDR3 is TGTGCCAGCAGCTCAGGGGGGAGCGGGAGCCATGAGCAGTTCTTC. Together with reference TRBV7-2 and TRBJ2-1, the CDR3 gives the full variable domain: GAGVSQSPSNKVTEKGKDVELRCDPISGHTALYWYRQSLGQGLEFLIYFQGNSAPDKSGLPSDRFSAERTGGSVSTLTIQRTQQEDSAVYLCASSSGGSGSHEQFFGPGTRLTVL.

This clone occurred a few times. This rearrangement joins TRBV15 to TRBJ2-7; TRBD1 might be the D (5 bases). The CDR3 has 16 amino acids. The germline V and J ends were trimmed by 3 bases and 3 bases, with 18 bases remaining between them. The V gene's germline CDR1 is LNHNV and CDR2 YYDKDF (reference sequence). CDR3 sequence: CATSRAIGAGYYEQYF. CDR3 coding DNA: TGTGCCACCAGCAGGGCCATAGGGGCAGGGTACTACGAGCAGTACTTC.

This sequence joins TRBV7-2 and TRBJ2-7; D uncertain. V shed 3 bases and J shed 5 bases, with 11 bases lying between them. Looked up from germline, CDR1 is SGHTA and CDR2 is FQGNSA. The CDR3 extends over 13 amino acids. CDR3 sequence reads: CASSLVVRHEQYF. The CDR3, as DNA: TGTGCCAGCAGCTTGGTTGTGCGCCACGAGCAGTACTTC.

V usage is TRBV7-9 and J usage is TRBJ2-3; 7 bases are a match to TRBD1. Germline CDR1 SEHNR, CDR2 FQNEAQ (reference sequence). The CDR3 has 15 amino acids. The ends lost 5 bases at V and 3 bases at J; junction bases unmatched: 8. CDR3 nucleotide sequence: TGTGCCAGCAGCACTAGACAGGGAGTGACAGATACGCAGTATTTT. Translating gives CASSTRQGVTDTQYF.

This clone was seen only once. V is TRBV7-3 and J is TRBJ2-7; TRBD1 is a possible D gene (6 bases). V lost 5 bases and J 5 bases, leaving 13 bases between the germline ends. The CDR3 is 13 residues long. Germline loops: CDR1 SGHTA, CDR2 FQGTGA. The CDR3 here is CASSPWAGDEQYF. CDR3 in DNA: TGTGCCAGCAGCCCCTGGGCAGGGGACGAGCAGTACTTC.

The genes are TRBV27 and TRBJ1-2; 9 bases align to TRBD1. Per the germline V gene, CDR1 is MNHEY and CDR2 is SMNVEV (reference sequence). The CDR3 length is 15 residues. V was pared by 3 bases and J by 1 base, with 3 bases of the junction left unmatched. This CDR3 reads CASSFGTGFNYGYTF. The CDR3 DNA sequence: TGTGCCAGCAGTTTTGGGACAGGGTTTAACTATGGCTACACCTTC.

V is TRBV6-6 and J is TRBJ2-7; 8 bases align to TRBD2. Germline CDR1 reads MNHNY; CDR2 reads SVGAGI (reference sequence). CDR3 length: 14 residues. V gave up 4 bases and J gave up 4 bases; unmatched junction bases: 6. The CDR3 DNA sequence: TGTGCCAGCAGTTCGCGGGGGGATACGTACGAGCAGTACTTC. Translated: CASSSRGDTYEQYF.

The gene calls are TRBV4-3 and TRBJ1-2; the match to TRBD1 covers 11 bases. This CDR3 is 16 amino acids long. CDR1 LGHNA and CDR2 YSLEER come from the germline V gene. After removal of 3 bases from V and 8 bases from J, the junction contained 11 bases not matched to a gene. The CDR3 region has the DNA TGCGCCAGCAGCCACCCCGGGGGACAGGGGGTTGGAGGCTACACCTTC. Encoded protein: CASSHPGGQGVGGYTF.

V is TRBV11-3 and J is TRBJ2-2; TRBD2 matches at 11 bases. With V trimmed by 5 bases and J by 6 bases, 8 bases remained unmatched. This CDR3 contains 16 residues. Germline CDR1 SGHNT, CDR2 YENEEA. The CDR3 DNA follows: TGTGCCAGCAGCCGCACCCTACTAGCGGGAGCCGGGGAGCTGTTTTTT. Residues: CASSRTLLAGAGELFF.

This rearrangement joins TRBV27 to TRBJ1-1; D gene uncertain. Trimming left V 1 base short and J 4 bases short, with 10 bases between. The germline CDR1 and CDR2 sequences are MNHEY and SMNVEV (reference sequence). This CDR3 has 14 amino acids. This chain's CDR3 is CASSLLGRTTEAFF. The CDR3 bases are TGTGCCAGCAGTTTATTAGGGAGGACCACTGAAGCTTTCTTT.

This chain uses TRBV7-2 with TRBJ1-5; TRBD1 aligns across 8 bases. V was clipped by 6 bases and J by 0 bases; unmatched bases: 4. Per the germline V gene, CDR1 is SGHTA and CDR2 is FQGNSA. CDR3 length: 15 residues. This CDR3 reads CASSSDRGSNQPQHF. The CDR3 DNA reads as TGTGCCAGCAGTTCAGACAGGGGTAGCAATCAGCCCCAGCATTTT.

V usage is TRBV9 and J usage is TRBJ1-2; TRBD1 agrees at 8 bases. V was clipped by 2 bases and J by 6 bases; unmatched bases: 9. The CDR3 spans 15 residues. Germline CDR1 and CDR2: SGDLS and YYNGEE. The DNA for the CDR3 is TGTGCCAGCAGCGTTCGGACGGACAGGGACCATGGCTACACCTTC. Translating it yields CASSVRTDRDHGYTF.

The gene calls are TRBV11-3 and TRBJ2-1; 8 bases map to TRBD2. The CDR3 extends over 17 amino acids. The V gene end was trimmed by 5 bases and the J gene end by 1 base; junction bases not matched to a gene: 10. CDR1 is SGHNT, CDR2 YENEEA, per germline. CDR3 nucleotide sequence: TGTGCCAGCAGCCTTGAGGGCAGCGGGAGATCCTACAATGAGCAGTTCTTC. Encoded protein: CASSLEGSGRSYNEQFF.

The rearrangement links TRBV4-1 to TRBJ2-2; D may be TRBD2 (6 bases). Trimming shortened V by 4 bases and J by 0 bases, and 15 bases separated the two germline ends. Germline CDR1 and CDR2: MGHRA and YSYEKL. The CDR3 is 17 residues long. CDR3 in DNA: TGCGCCAGCAGCCGTGAGTCCGTAGCGGCGAACACCGGGGAGCTGTTTTTT. This sequence encodes CASSRESVAANTGELFF.

In its sample, this clone was seen once. This chain joins TRBV30 and TRBJ2-2, with 12 bases aligning to TRBD2. Germline CDR1 reads GTSNPN; CDR2 reads SVGIG (reference sequence). The CDR3 consists of 19 residues. J lost 5 bases, V lost 3 bases, and 16 bases had no gene match. DNA of the CDR3: TGTGCCTGGAGCTCTATCCGGACTAGCGGGAAGTTGGGAACCGGGGAGCTGTTTTTT. It encodes CAWSSIRTSGKLGTGELFF.

This chain uses TRBV19 with TRBJ2-1; 7 bases map to TRBD2. The length of the CDR3 is 14 residues. Germline CDR1 reads LNHDA; CDR2 reads SQIVND (reference sequence). V trimming: 5 bases; J trimming: 4 bases; junction bases outside the gene matches: 5. Written as DNA, the CDR3 is TGTGCCAGTAGTTTGCGGGAGAAGTACAATGAGCAGTTCTTC. As protein: CASSLREKYNEQFF.

The rearrangement uses TRBV7-2 and TRBJ1-3; no firm D call. Germline values: CDR1 SGHTA, CDR2 FQGNSA. V was cut by 5 bases and J by 0 bases, with 14 bases left in between. This CDR3 is built from 16 residues. CDR3 in amino acids: CASSTGLTDSGNTIYF. The CDR3 coding sequence is TGTGCCAGCAGCACCGGACTTACGGACTCTGGAAACACCATATATTTT.

There are a few counts of this clone. The chain has TRBV5-6 and TRBJ1-1; D is unclear. The CDR3 runs to 13 residues. CDR1 and CDR2 (germline): SGHDT, YYEEEE. Trimming shortened V by 4 bases and J by 1 base, and 8 bases separated the two germline ends. CDR3 coding DNA: TGTGCCAGCAGCCTGGGAGGGAACACTGAAGCTTTCTTT. It specifies CASSLGGNTEAFF. Full variable domain (remainder filled in from reference TRBV5-6 and TRBJ1-1): DAGVTQSPTHLIKTRGQQVTLRCSPKSGHDTVSWYQQALGQGPQFIFQYYEEEERQRGNFPDRFSGHQFPNYSSELNVNALLLGDSALYLCASSLGGNTEAFFGQGTRLTVV.

This clone was counted once. The chain carries TRBV7-9 and TRBJ2-6, with 7 bases lining up with TRBD1. CDR3 length: 18 amino acids. The trim removed 5 bases at V and 2 bases at J, leaving 12 bases unmatched. CDR1 SEHNR and CDR2 FQNEAQ come from the germline V gene (reference sequence). CDR3 loop: CASSPFDRARPGANVLTF. The DNA of the CDR3 is TGTGCCAGCAGCCCCTTCGACAGGGCAAGACCTGGGGCCAACGTCCTGACTTTC.

J is TRBJ1-1 and V is TRBV11-3; 8 nucleotides align to TRBD1. CDR3 size: 15 residues. CDR1 and CDR2 (germline): SGHNT, YENEEA. Losses at the gene ends were 4 bases for V and 3 bases for J; bases not matched to a gene: 7. CDR3 DNA sequence: TGTGCCAGCAGCTATCCCACAGGGGGTGACACTGAAGCTTTCTTT. This codes for CASSYPTGGDTEAFF. The full variable domain, completed using reference TRBV11-3 and TRBJ1-1, is EAGVVQSPRYKIIEKKQPVAFWCNPISGHNTLYWYLQNLGQGPELLIRYENEEAVDDSQLPKDRFSAERLKGVDSTLKIQPAELGDSAVYLCASSYPTGGDTEAFFGQGTRLTVV.

The rearrangement joins TRBV7-8 to TRBJ2-3, with 8 nucleotides matching TRBD2. The trim removed 5 bases at V and 0 bases at J, leaving 7 bases unmatched. In germline, CDR1 is SGHVS, CDR2 FQNEAQ. There are 16 residues in the CDR3. CDR3 nucleotides: TGTGCCAGCAGCCCGAGCGGGAGTCGGAGCACAGATACGCAGTATTTT. Amino acid sequence: CASSPSGSRSTDTQYF.

This clone was observed a single time. The V gene is TRBV6-6, the J gene TRBJ2-7, with TRBD1 matching over 7 bases. The CDR3 runs to 14 residues. V lost 5 bases, J lost 4 bases, and 8 bases stayed unmatched. The germline CDR1 and CDR2 sequences are MNHNY and SVGAGI (reference sequence). CDR3 loop: CASSPGTAYYEQYF. CDR3 nucleotide sequence: TGTGCCAGCAGTCCCGGGACAGCCTATTACGAGCAGTACTTC.

The chain employs TRBV11-3 and TRBJ2-1, with 9 nucleotides matching TRBD1. The V segment lost 5 bases and the J segment 6 bases; nucleotides outside the gene matches: 11. In germline, CDR1 is SGHNT, CDR2 YENEEA. The CDR3 loop spans 16 amino acids. The CDR3 sequence is CASSHQDRGPLNEQFF. The CDR3 DNA sequence: TGTGCCAGCAGCCACCAGGACAGGGGTCCCCTCAATGAGCAGTTCTTC.

The V and J genes are TRBV28 and TRBJ1-2, with a possible D match to TRBD1 (5 bases). The CDR3 totals 16 residues. Deletions cut 5 bases from V and 1 base from J, with 17 bases between. Per germline, CDR1 MDHEN and CDR2 SYDVKM. CDR3 loop: CASSGSDTLFNYGYTF. In DNA, the CDR3 is TGTGCCAGCAGTGGATCGGACACCCTTTTTAACTATGGCTACACCTTC.

This clone was detected a few times. The chain is built from TRBV11-2 and TRBJ1-4; 8 nucleotides agree with TRBD1. V lost 0 bases to trimming and J lost 8 bases; unmatched junction nucleotides: 5. This CDR3 is 15 amino acids long. Germline CDR1 SGHAT, CDR2 FQNNGV. This CDR3 reads CASSLEDRVAEKLFF. The DNA for the CDR3 is TGTGCCAGCAGCTTAGAGGACAGGGTTGCCGAAAAACTGTTTTTT.

This rearrangement joins TRBV6-5 to TRBJ1-2; TRBD1 matches 8 bases. The germline gives CDR1 MNHEY, CDR2 SVGAGI. The J segment lost 4 bases and the V segment lost 6 bases, leaving 10 bases of the junction unmatched. CDR3 length: 15 amino acids. The chain's CDR3 is CASRDRATLGYGYTF. CDR3 nucleotide sequence: TGTGCCAGCAGGGACAGGGCCACTCTAGGCTATGGCTACACCTTC.

The sample holds a few counts of this clone. The V gene is TRBV19, the J gene TRBJ1-5; possibly TRBD1 for D (6 bases). V lost 7 bases and J 3 bases, leaving 10 bases between the germline ends. From germline, CDR1 is LNHDA and CDR2 SQIVND (reference sequence). CDR3 length equals 13 residues. The CDR3, as DNA: TGTGCCAGTACGGACAGCCTCAATCAGCCCCAGCATTTT. This translates into CASTDSLNQPQHF. The full variable domain, its missing parts supplied by reference TRBV19 and TRBJ1-5, is DGGITQSPKYLFRKEGQNVTLSCEQNLNHDAMYWYRQDPGQGLRLIYYSQIVNDFQKGDIAEGYSVSREKKESFPLTVTSAQKNPTAFYLCASTDSLNQPQHFGDGTRLSIL.